A selection of T cell receptor beta chains follows, all from one sample in a study of identical twins. TCRdb recomputed calls from the 5' RACE reads with MiXCR, one row per CDR3 protein. Among 550,000 to 800,000 distinct CDR3 sequences listed, roughly 7.1% were seen once. These records were also assigned to another study, of yellow fever vaccine responses in identical twins.

The specimen sequenced was PBMCs. These receptors were collected from a woman between 18 and 29 years old in good health. CDR3s include the opening cysteine and the closing phenylalanine or tryptophan. A D gene is named only where the DNA matches it firmly. A clone size is listed for some rows: how often the clone was seen (once, few, many), or a class if it is expanded.

J gene,V gene,D gene,clone size,CDR3 DNA,CDR3 protein
TRBJ2-2,TRBV9,.,many,TGTGCCAGCAGCGTCGGGGGTTCGAACACCGGGGAGCTGTTTTTT,CASSVGGSNTGELFF
TRBJ1-1,TRBV24-1,.,few,TGTGCCACCAGTGATCAACAGGGATCTGAAGCTTTCTTT,CATSDQQGSEAFF
TRBJ2-7,TRBV5-5,TRBD1,.,TGTGCCAGCAGCTTCGGGACAGGTCCCGAGCAGTACTTC,CASSFGTGPEQYF
TRBJ2-1,TRBV3-1,.,.,TGTGCCAGCAGCCAGGCCTCTAGATTCCTATACAATGAGCAGTTCTTC,CASSQASRFLYNEQFF
TRBJ2-3,TRBV15,.,few,TGTGCCACCAGCAGAGATCGGTTAGGGGAATCAGATACGCAGTATTTT,CATSRDRLGESDTQYF
TRBJ2-3,TRBV5-1,TRBD2,.,TGCGCCAGCAGCTTGACAGCGGGAGGGGCAGATACGCAGTATTTT,CASSLTAGGADTQYF
TRBJ2-7,TRBV29-1,TRBD2,few,TGCAGCGTTGTCCTAGCGGGAGGTCCTTCCTACGAGCAGTACTTC,CSVVLAGGPSYEQYF
TRBJ1-4,TRBV20-1,TRBD1,few,TGCAGTGCTCGGGGTGCACCCGGGAGCAGGGGGAATGAAAAACTGTTTTTT,CSARGAPGSRGNEKLFF
TRBJ2-7,TRBV28,.,once,TGTGCCACCAAGGGGTCTAAACAAACCTACGAGCAGTACTTC,CATKGSKQTYEQYF
TRBJ2-1,TRBV25-1,TRBD2,many,TGTGCCAGCAGTGAATTCCGAACCGGGACTAGCGGGAGATTTAATGAGCAGTTCTTC,CASSEFRTGTSGRFNEQFF
TRBJ2-1,TRBV12-3/TRBV12-4,TRBD2,many,TGTGCCAGCACCCTGCGGGGGGCGGGAGGGCCCCATGAGCAGTTCTTC,CASTLRGAGGPHEQFF
TRBJ2-5,TRBV20-1,.,.,TGCAGTGCTCTACTTTACACCCAGGAGACCCAGTACTTC,CSALLYTQETQYF
TRBJ2-2,TRBV5-1,.,few,TGCGCCAGCAGCGAAGGCAGGGGGGTCGGCGGGCTGAACACCGGGGAGCTGTTTTTT,CASSEGRGVGGLNTGELFF
TRBJ2-1,TRBV20-1,.,few,TGCAGTGCTAGGGACAACAACGGGGAGCAGTTCTTC,CSARDNNGEQFF
TRBJ2-7,TRBV29-1,TRBD2,many,TGCAGCGTTGAATTGGGAGGAGCGGGAGAGGGCTACGAGCAGTACTTC,CSVELGGAGEGYEQYF
TRBJ1-1,TRBV28,.,.,TGTGCCAGCAGTTCCCCAGTTGGCCGGGTTGAGAACACTGAAGCTTTCTTT,CASSSPVGRVENTEAFF
TRBJ2-3,TRBV6-2/TRBV6-3,.,.,TGTGCCAGCAACGACCGAGCGGATACGCAGTATTTT,CASNDRADTQYF
TRBJ2-2,TRBV12-3/TRBV12-4,TRBD2,few,TGTGCCAGCAATCCTAGCGGGGCCACCGGGGAGCTGTTTTTT,CASNPSGATGELFF
TRBJ1-6,TRBV20-1,TRBD1,many,TGCAGTGCTAAGAAGGGACAGAGAAATTCACCCCTCCACTTT,CSAKKGQRNSPLHF
TRBJ2-6,TRBV11-1,TRBD1,.,TGTGCCAGCAGCTTAGGCTCGGGACAGGGCACTGGGGCCAACGTCCTGACTTTC,CASSLGSGQGTGANVLTF
TRBJ2-5,TRBV7-9,TRBD1,many,TGTGCCAGCAGCCGGACAGGGGGGGGAGAGACCCAGTACTTC,CASSRTGGGETQYF
TRBJ1-1,TRBV20-1,TRBD1,few,TGCAGTGCCGACAGGGGCACCACTGAAGCTTTCTTT,CSADRGTTEAFF
TRBJ2-5,TRBV19,TRBD2,few,TGTGCCAGTAGTATAGGTGGGACTAGCGGCTTCCAAGAGACCCAGTACTTC,CASSIGGTSGFQETQYF
TRBJ2-3,TRBV5-1,.,few,TGCGCCAGCAGCTCGCAAAACCCCCATCTTGTGTATTTT,CASSSQNPHLVYF
TRBJ2-2,TRBV5-5,TRBD1,many,TGTGCCAGCAGCTTGGCATCTGGACAGGGCTTTAGGGGGGAGCTGTTTTTT,CASSLASGQGFRGELFF
TRBJ2-1,TRBV7-2,.,.,TGTGCCAGCAGCTCTGGACAGTCTCTACAAGGGGGTGAGCAGTTCTTC,CASSSGQSLQGGEQFF
TRBJ2-5,TRBV7-8,.,.,TGTGCCAGCAGCATCCGTCGGCAACTGTTAGAGACCCAGTACTTC,CASSIRRQLLETQYF
TRBJ1-1,TRBV3-1,.,few,TGTGCCAGCAGCCAAGGAATTTGGCAGCTGAACACTGAAGCTTTCTTT,CASSQGIWQLNTEAFF
TRBJ2-4,TRBV20-1,.,many,TGCAGTGCTAGAGATCGCTCTCCGGGTCTTATGAACATTCAGTACTTC,CSARDRSPGLMNIQYF